Below, 23 T cell receptor beta chains from the same sample are listed, as sequenced in a study of CXCR3-negative and CXCR3-positive naive CD8 T cells. The study, taken as a whole, reports: When CXCR3-positive naive cells were set against CXCR3-negative naive cells, the former had more hydrophobic TRB CDR3s.

Their target antigens are unknown. The libraries of TRB cDNA were prepared using 5' RACE with UMI labels. TCRdb re-called the 5' RACE reads; one entry per CDR3 protein, DNA not given. Reported are over 100,000 distinct CDR3 sequences; the ten largest clones contain just over 0.35%. What was sequenced was naive CXCR3+ CD8+ T cells from blood. Subset here: CD45RO-CCR7+CD27+CD95- naive CD8+ T cells expressing CXCR3 (TNR3+). These receptors came from a human donor in good health. Some clones in this sample may be carry-over from other donors' samples.

The J gene is TRBJ2-3, the V gene TRBV4-1; the TCRdb call, TRBD2, lacks DNA for checking. CDR1 and CDR2 from the germline V gene are MGHRA and YSYEKL. The CDR3 spans 15 residues. CDR3 protein: CASSYQPGGTDTQYF.

The chain has TRBV5-1 and TRBJ2-1; the D call from TCRdb, TRBD2, cannot be confirmed without DNA. The CDR3 has 16 residues. CDR1 SGHRS and CDR2 YFSETQ come from the germline V gene. The CDR3 protein is CASSLDAGGPGNEQFF.

The V and J genes are TRBV19 and TRBJ2-1; the D gene TCRdb calls, TRBD2, cannot be checked with no DNA. CDR1 is LNHDA, CDR2 SQIVND, per germline (reference sequence). This CDR3 spans 18 amino acids. The CDR3: CASSYITIDSPTYNEQFF.

The gene calls are TRBV29-1 and TRBJ2-4; TCRdb lists TRBD2, though no DNA is available to test this call. Germline CDR1 reads SQVTM; CDR2 reads ANQGSEA. This CDR3 contains 16 residues. The CDR3 region is CSVGGLAGEAKNIQYF.

This rearrangement joins TRBV29-1 to TRBJ1-2; without DNA, the TCRdb call of TRBD1 cannot be checked. CDR1 and CDR2 from the germline V gene are SQVTM and ANQGSEA. This CDR3 spans 12 amino acids. The CDR3 sequence is CSVEGQVYGYTF. The full variable domain, rest sourced from reference TRBV29-1 and TRBJ1-2, is SAVISQKPSRDICQRGTSLTIQCQVDSQVTMMFWYRQQPGQSLTLIATANQGSEATYESGFVIDKFPISRPNLTFSTLTVSNMSPEDSSIYLCSVEGQVYGYTFGSGTRLTVV.

The rearrangement uses TRBV20-1 and TRBJ2-7; lacking DNA, the TRBD1 call made by TCRdb goes unchecked. CDR1 and CDR2 from the germline V gene are DFQATT and SNEGSKA (reference sequence). The CDR3 has 14 amino acids. The CDR3 protein is CSADHRDRGREQYF.

This chain links TRBV3-1 with TRBJ2-5; TCRdb's D call of TRBD1 is untestable without DNA. The CDR3 consists of 14 residues. Germline values: CDR1 LGHDT, CDR2 YNNKEL (reference sequence). This CDR3 reads CASSQRTGGETQYF.

The rearrangement links TRBV28 to TRBJ1-1. The CDR3 has 11 residues. In germline, CDR1 is MDHEN, CDR2 SYDVKM. The CDR3: CASRVDTEAFF. Complete variable domain (other parts from reference TRBV28 and TRBJ1-1): DVKVTQSSRYLVKRTGEKVFLECVQDMDHENMFWYRQDPGLGLRLIYFSYDVKMKEKGDIPEGYSVSREKKERFSLILESASTNQTSMYLCASRVDTEAFFGQGTRLTVV.

The V gene is TRBV30, the J gene TRBJ2-1; the TRBD1 assignment by TCRdb is unverifiable without DNA. The germline V gene encodes CDR1 GTSNPN and CDR2 SVGIG (reference sequence). The CDR3 has 16 amino acids. The CDR3 reads CAWSPQGTGGYNEQFF.

V usage is TRBV4-3 and J usage is TRBJ2-7; lacking DNA, the TRBD1 call made by TCRdb goes unchecked. This CDR3 has 16 residues. Germline V gives CDR1 LGHNA, CDR2 YSLEER. CDR3 amino acids: CASSPNGAGANYEQYF.

This chain joins TRBV27 and TRBJ2-2; TCRdb's assignment of TRBD1 cannot be checked, as there is no DNA. Germline CDR1 and CDR2: MNHEY and SMNVEV (reference sequence). This CDR3 has 16 residues. This chain's CDR3 is CASSSLPGRGTGELFF.

The chain uses TRBV6-5 and TRBJ2-3; TCRdb outputs TRBD1, but without DNA this stays unchecked. Per germline, CDR1 MNHEY and CDR2 SVGAGI. The CDR3 covers 16 residues. CDR3 amino acids: CASSYSETGTTDTQYF.

V is TRBV20-1 and J is TRBJ2-7; TCRdb indicates TRBD2, and absent DNA this call remains unverified. Germline CDR1 and CDR2: DFQATT and SNEGSKA (reference sequence). The CDR3 spans 11 residues. CDR3: CSASRGREQYF.

The chain employs TRBV20-1 and TRBJ2-7; lacking DNA, the TRBD1 call made by TCRdb goes unchecked. Germline V gives CDR1 DFQATT, CDR2 SNEGSKA (reference sequence). The length of the CDR3 is 16 residues. CDR3 sequence: CSARARPGATVYEQYF.

The J gene is TRBJ1-4, the V gene TRBV5-1; TCRdb's D call, TRBD1, is unchecked because there is no DNA. The CDR3 has 19 amino acids. Germline assignment: CDR1 SGHRS and CDR2 YFSETQ. The CDR3 reads CASSLAPGTPILIREKLFF.

The V call is TRBV3-1, the J call TRBJ2-3; TCRdb's D call of TRBD2 is untestable without DNA. This CDR3 is 18 amino acids long. Per the germline V gene, CDR1 is LGHDT and CDR2 is YNNKEL (reference sequence). The CDR3 sequence: CASSQKPGLATSTDTQYF.

V gene TRBV7-3 combines with J gene TRBJ2-1; the TRBD2 assignment by TCRdb is unverifiable without DNA. Germline assignment: CDR1 SGHTA and CDR2 FQGTGA. The CDR3 consists of 15 residues. The CDR3 loop reads CASSAYEGLYNEQFF.

CDR3: CASSDRETQYF. V gene TRBV10-2 combines with J gene TRBJ2-5. This CDR3 region has 11 residues. Germline V gene sequence: CDR1 WSHSY, CDR2 SAAADI.

This sequence joins TRBV4-1 and TRBJ2-7; TCRdb's D call of TRBD1 is untestable without DNA. The CDR3 totals 16 residues. Germline CDR1 is MGHRA and CDR2 is YSYEKL. CDR3 amino acids: CASSQGGGPGGYEQYF.

V and J are TRBV28 and TRBJ2-2. CDR3 length equals 15 residues. Germline values: CDR1 MDHEN, CDR2 SYDVKM. The CDR3 sequence: CASSFELSGTGELFF.

The chain combines TRBV10-3 with TRBJ2-4. This CDR3 has 14 amino acids. From germline, CDR1 is ENHRY and CDR2 SYGVKD. The CDR3 sequence: CAISESIDIDIQYF.

The genes are TRBV7-9 and TRBJ2-2; lacking DNA, the TRBD1 call made by TCRdb goes unchecked. CDR3 size: 15 residues. Germline lookup yields CDR1 SEHNR and CDR2 FQNEAQ (reference sequence). The CDR3 loop is CASSATGQGGGELLF.

This chain uses TRBV27 with TRBJ2-1; TCRdb picks TRBD2, but there is no DNA to check that call. CDR1 and CDR2 from the germline V gene are MNHEY and SMNVEV (reference sequence). The CDR3 has 14 residues. The CDR3 region is CASSLAGGPVEQFF.